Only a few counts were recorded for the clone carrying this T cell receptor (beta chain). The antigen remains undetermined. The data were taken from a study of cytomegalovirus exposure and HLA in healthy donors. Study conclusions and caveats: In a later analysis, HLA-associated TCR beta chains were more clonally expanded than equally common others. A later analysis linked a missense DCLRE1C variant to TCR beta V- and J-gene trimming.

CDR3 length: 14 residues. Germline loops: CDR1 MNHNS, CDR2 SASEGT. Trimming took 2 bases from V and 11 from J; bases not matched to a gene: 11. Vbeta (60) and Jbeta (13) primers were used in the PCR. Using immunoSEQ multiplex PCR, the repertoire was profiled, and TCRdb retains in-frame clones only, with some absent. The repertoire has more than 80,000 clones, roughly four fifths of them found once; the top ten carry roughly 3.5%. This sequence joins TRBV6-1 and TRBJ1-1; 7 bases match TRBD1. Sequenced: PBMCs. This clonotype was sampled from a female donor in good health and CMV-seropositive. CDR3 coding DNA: TGTGCCAGCAGTGAACCCGGGACAGCTCGGTCGGCTTTCTTT. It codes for CASSEPGTARSAFF.